These 7 T cell receptor beta chains were sequenced from one sample in a study of shared clonotypes between healthy human individuals. Only in-frame clones appear in the TCRdb table, and some are missing; sequencing was by immunoSEQ multiplex PCR. The data contain 1.6 million or so clones, roughly 96% of them singletons. Sequenced material: naive CD4+ T cells sorted from blood. As for subset: CD45RA+ positively selected. The receptors shown here come from a young man in good health.

The chain combines TRBV4-3 with TRBJ2-7; D perhaps matches TRBD2 (6 bases). The germline V gene encodes CDR1 LGHNA and CDR2 YSLEER. V was pared by 3 bases and J by 4 bases, with 10 bases between. This CDR3 has 13 residues. The CDR3 bases are TGCGCCAGCAGCCACGGGGGTTCATACGAGCAGTACTTC. It specifies CASSHGGSYEQYF.

This chain connects TRBV18 to TRBJ1-2, with D perhaps TRBD1 (5 bases). The CDR3 loop spans 12 amino acids. Trimming shortened V by 8 bases and J by 2 bases, and 9 bases separated the two germline ends. Germline loops: CDR1 KGHSH, CDR2 LQKENI. CDR3 residues: CASTQENYGYTF. The CDR3 DNA reads TGTGCCAGCACACAGGAAAACTATGGCTACACCTTC.

J is TRBJ2-1 and V is TRBV5-1; D remains unclear. Germline lookup yields CDR1 SGHRS and CDR2 YFSETQ. The CDR3 has 15 residues. Trimming cost V 4 bases and J 7 bases, with 18 bases left between them. CDR3: CASSAGEPGPNEQFF. The CDR3 region has the DNA TGCGCCAGCAGCGCCGGCGAGCCAGGCCCGAATGAGCAGTTCTTC.

The chain uses TRBV29-1 and TRBJ2-7, with TRBD1 matching over 8 bases. V trimming: 0 bases; J trimming: 0 bases; junction bases outside the gene matches: 13. The CDR3 sequence is 18 residues long. Germline lookup yields CDR1 SQVTM and CDR2 ANQGSEA. The CDR3 nucleotides read TGCAGCGTTGAAGAAATGGGTCCAGGGGGCGCCTTCTCCTACGAGCAGTACTTC. It codes for CSVEEMGPGGAFSYEQYF.

This chain connects TRBV4-1 to TRBJ2-3; D is undetermined. Germline assignment: CDR1 MGHRA and CDR2 YSYEKL. Trimming stripped 1 base from V and 10 bases from J, with 12 bases between. The CDR3 is 13 amino acids. DNA for the CDR3: TGCGCCAGCAGCCAAGTGTCACTACTTCCGCAGTATTTT. It yields the protein CASSQVSLLPQYF.

A note on this clone: The sample has other DNA sequences that encode this CDR3 too. The chain carries TRBV29-1 and TRBJ2-3; D may be TRBD2 (5 bases). V was pared by 3 bases and J by 1 base, with 5 bases between. This CDR3 has 12 amino acids. Germline-derived CDR1 and CDR2 are SQVTM and ANQGSEA. The CDR3 nucleotides read TGCAGCGTTGAGGAGGGCACAGATACGCAGTATTTT. Translated: CSVEEGTDTQYF.

V usage is TRBV5-1 and J usage is TRBJ2-2, with no clear D. This CDR3 spans 13 amino acids. V lost 4 bases and J lost 7, with 11 bases in between. CDR1 is SGHRS and CDR2 is YFSETQ in the germline V gene. The CDR3 here is CASSPHGSGELFF. CDR3 in DNA: TGCGCCAGCAGCCCGCACGGTAGCGGGGAGCTGTTTTTT.